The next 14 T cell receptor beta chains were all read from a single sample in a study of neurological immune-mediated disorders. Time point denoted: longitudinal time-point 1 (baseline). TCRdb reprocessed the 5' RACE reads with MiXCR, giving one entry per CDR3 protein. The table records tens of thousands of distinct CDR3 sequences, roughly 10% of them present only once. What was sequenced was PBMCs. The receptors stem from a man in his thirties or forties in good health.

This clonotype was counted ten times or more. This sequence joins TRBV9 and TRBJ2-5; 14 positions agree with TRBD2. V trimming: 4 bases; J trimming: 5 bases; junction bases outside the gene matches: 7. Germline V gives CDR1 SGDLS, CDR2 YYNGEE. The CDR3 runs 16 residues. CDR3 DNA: TGTGCCAGCAGCCCGAGGACTAGCGGGAGGCCGGAGACCCAGTACTTC. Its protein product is CASSPRTSGRPETQYF.

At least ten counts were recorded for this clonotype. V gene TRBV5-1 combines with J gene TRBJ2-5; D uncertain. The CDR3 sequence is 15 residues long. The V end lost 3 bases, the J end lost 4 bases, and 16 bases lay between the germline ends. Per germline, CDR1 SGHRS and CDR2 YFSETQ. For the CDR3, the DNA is TGCGCCAGCAGCTCAGACACTGCCGGTGGAGAGACCCAGTACTTC. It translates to CASSSDTAGGETQYF.

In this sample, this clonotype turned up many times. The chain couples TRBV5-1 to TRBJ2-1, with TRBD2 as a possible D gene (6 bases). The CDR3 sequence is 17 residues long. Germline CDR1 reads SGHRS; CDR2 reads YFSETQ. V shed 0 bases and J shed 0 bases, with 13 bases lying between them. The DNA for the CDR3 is TGCGCCAGCAGCTTGGCAAAGGACGGGAGCTCCTACAATGAGCAGTTCTTC. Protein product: CASSLAKDGSSYNEQFF.

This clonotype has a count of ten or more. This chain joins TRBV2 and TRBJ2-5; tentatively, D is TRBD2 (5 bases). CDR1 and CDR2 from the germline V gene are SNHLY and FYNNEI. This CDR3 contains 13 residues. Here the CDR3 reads CATRRGSGETQYF. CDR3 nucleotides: TGTGCAACTCGAAGAGGGAGTGGGGAGACCCAGTACTTC.

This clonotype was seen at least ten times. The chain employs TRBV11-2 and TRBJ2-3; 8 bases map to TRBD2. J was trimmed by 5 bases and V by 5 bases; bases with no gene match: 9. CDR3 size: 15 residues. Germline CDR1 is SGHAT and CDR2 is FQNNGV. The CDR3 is CASSPGLEFLDTQYF. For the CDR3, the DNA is TGTGCCAGCAGCCCGGGACTAGAGTTTTTAGATACGCAGTATTTT.

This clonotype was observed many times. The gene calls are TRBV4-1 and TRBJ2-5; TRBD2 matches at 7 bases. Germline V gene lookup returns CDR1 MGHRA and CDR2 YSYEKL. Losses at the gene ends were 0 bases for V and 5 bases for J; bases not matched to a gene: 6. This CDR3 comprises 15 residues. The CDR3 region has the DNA TGCGCCAGCAGCCAAGATCGCGGGGAGGGGGAGACCCAGTACTTC. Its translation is CASSQDRGEGETQYF.

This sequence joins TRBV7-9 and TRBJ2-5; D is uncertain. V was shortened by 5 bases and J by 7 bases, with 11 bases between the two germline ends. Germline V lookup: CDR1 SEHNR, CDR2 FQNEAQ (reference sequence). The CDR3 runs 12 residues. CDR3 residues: CASSPQSRTQYF. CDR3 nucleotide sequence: TGTGCCAGCAGCCCACAAAGTCGGACCCAGTACTTC.

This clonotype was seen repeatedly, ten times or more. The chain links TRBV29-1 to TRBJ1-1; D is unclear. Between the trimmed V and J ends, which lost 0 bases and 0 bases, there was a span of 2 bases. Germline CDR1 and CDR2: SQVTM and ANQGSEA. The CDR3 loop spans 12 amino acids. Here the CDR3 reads CSVEEMNTEAFF. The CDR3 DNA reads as TGCAGCGTTGAAGAAATGAACACTGAAGCTTTCTTT.

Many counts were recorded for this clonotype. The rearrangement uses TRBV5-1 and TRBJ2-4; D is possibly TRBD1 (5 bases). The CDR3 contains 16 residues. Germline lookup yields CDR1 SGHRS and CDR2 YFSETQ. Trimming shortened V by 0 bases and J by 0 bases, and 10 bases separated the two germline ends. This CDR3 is CASSLAGSGAKNIQYF. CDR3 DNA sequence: TGCGCCAGCAGCTTGGCAGGGTCAGGAGCCAAAAACATTCAGTACTTC.

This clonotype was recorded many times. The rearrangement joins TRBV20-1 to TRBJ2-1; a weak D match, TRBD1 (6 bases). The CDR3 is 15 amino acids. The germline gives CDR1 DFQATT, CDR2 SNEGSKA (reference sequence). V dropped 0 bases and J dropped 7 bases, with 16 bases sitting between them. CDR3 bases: TGCAGTGCTAGAGACGCCGGGACAATAGAAAATGAGCAGTTCTTC. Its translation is CSARDAGTIENEQFF.

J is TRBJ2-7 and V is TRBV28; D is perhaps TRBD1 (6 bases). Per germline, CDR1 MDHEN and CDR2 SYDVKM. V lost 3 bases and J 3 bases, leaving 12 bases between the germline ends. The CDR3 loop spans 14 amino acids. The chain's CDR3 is CASSFLGGDYEQYF. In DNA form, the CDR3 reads TGTGCCAGCAGTTTTTTAGGGGGTGACTACGAGCAGTACTTC.

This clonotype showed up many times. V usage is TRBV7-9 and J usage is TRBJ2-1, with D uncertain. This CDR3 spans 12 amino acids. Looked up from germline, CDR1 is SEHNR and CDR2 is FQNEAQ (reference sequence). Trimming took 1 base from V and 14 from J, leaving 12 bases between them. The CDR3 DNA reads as TGTGCCAGCAGCTTAGGACAAGTCGGAAAGTTCTTC. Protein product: CASSLGQVGKFF.

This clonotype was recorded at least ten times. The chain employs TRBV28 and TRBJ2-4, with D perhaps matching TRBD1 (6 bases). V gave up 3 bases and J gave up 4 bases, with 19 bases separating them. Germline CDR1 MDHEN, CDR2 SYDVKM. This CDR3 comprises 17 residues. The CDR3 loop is CASSFLGASRSKNIQYF. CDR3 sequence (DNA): TGTGCCAGCAGTTTTTTGGGGGCTTCGCGGTCGAAAAACATTCAGTACTTC.

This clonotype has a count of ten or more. Here the CDR3 DNA reads TGTGCCAGCAGTGAAGGCGCGGGCACCCAGTACTTC. It codes for CASSEGAGTQYF. V and J are TRBV6-1 and TRBJ2-5; D is perhaps TRBD2 (5 bases). The CDR3 has 12 amino acids. The germline CDR1 and CDR2 sequences are MNHNS and SASEGT. Trimming shortened V by 1 base and J by 8 bases, and 8 bases separated the two germline ends.